Following are 14 T cell receptor beta chains from one sample sequenced in a study of T cell responses to AZD1222 COVID-19 vaccine. The data were produced by immunoSEQ multiplex PCR, yet TCRdb's version contains in-frame clones alone and is incomplete. The table records approximately 130,000 clones, approximately 92% of them present only once. The material was peripheral blood, obtained on day 0 of AZD1222 vaccination. All receptors come from an adult in good health.

The chain uses TRBV30 and TRBJ1-1; D call uncertain. V dropped 4 bases and J dropped 5 bases, with 11 bases sitting between them. CDR1 and CDR2 from the germline V gene are GTSNPN and SVGIG (reference sequence). The CDR3 has 12 amino acids. The CDR3 DNA is TGTGCCTGGACTAAGGTTGGGACTGAAGCTTTCTTT. Amino acids: CAWTKVGTEAFF.

This chain joins TRBV19 and TRBJ1-1; a weak D match, TRBD1 (5 bases). Germline CDR1 LNHDA, CDR2 SQIVND (reference sequence). With 2 bases removed from V and 0 bases from J, the gap between germline ends came to 10 bases. CDR3 length equals 15 residues. This CDR3 reads CASSIRRQLNTEAFF. In DNA form, the CDR3 reads TGTGCCAGTAGTATAAGAAGACAGCTGAACACTGAAGCTTTCTTT.

This clone was seen a handful of times. CDR3 nucleotides: TGTGCCACCAGTGACCCTAAGAAGGATAATCAGCCCCAGCATTTT. Translated, it gives CATSDPKKDNQPQHF. J is TRBJ1-5 and V is TRBV24-1; D remains unclear. Germline V gene lookup returns CDR1 KGHDR and CDR2 SFDVKD. V shed 4 bases and J shed 4 bases, with 13 bases lying between them. The CDR3 sequence is 15 residues long.

The chain links TRBV30 to TRBJ2-2; D is possibly TRBD1 (6 bases). In germline, CDR1 is GTSNPN, CDR2 SVGIG (reference sequence). The CDR3 totals 14 residues. V was clipped by 3 bases and J by 3 bases, with 11 bases between them. The CDR3 nucleotides are TGTGCCTGGAGGAGGGGGACCCACACCGGGGAGCTGTTTTTT. Residues: CAWRRGTHTGELFF.

The chain carries TRBV29-1 and TRBJ1-6; TRBD1 matches 10 bases. Germline CDR1 SQVTM, CDR2 ANQGSEA. The V and J ends lost 5 bases and 5 bases, in that order; junction bases with no gene match: 3. This CDR3 is built from 14 residues. The CDR3 is CSVRGQGNNSPLHF. For the CDR3, the DNA is TGCAGCGTTAGGGGACAGGGGAATAATTCACCCCTCCACTTT.

The rearrangement links TRBV6-4 to TRBJ2-3; D is perhaps TRBD1 or TRBD2 (5 bases each). The CDR3 is 11 residues long. Between the trimmed V and J ends, which lost 4 bases and 10 bases, there was a span of 9 bases. Germline V lookup: CDR1 MRHNA, CDR2 SNTAGT. The CDR3: CASSGGGAQYF. CDR3 bases: TGTGCCAGCAGTGGTGGGGGTGCGCAGTATTTT.

This sequence joins TRBV5-1 and TRBJ2-5; 14 bases map to TRBD2. This CDR3 has 18 residues. Germline loops: CDR1 SGHRS, CDR2 YFSETQ. V gave up 3 bases and J gave up 1 base; unmatched junction bases: 8. As DNA, the CDR3 is TGCGCCAGCAGCTCAGGCGGACTAGCGGGAGGCCTCCAAGAGACCCAGTACTTC. Protein sequence: CASSSGGLAGGLQETQYF.

This rearrangement joins TRBV2 to TRBJ2-1; unclear D gene. Germline V gives CDR1 SNHLY, CDR2 FYNNEI. V was pared by 7 bases and J by 3 bases, with 4 bases between. The CDR3 sequence is 11 residues long. The CDR3 bases are TGTGCCAGCATTCGCTACAATGAGCAGTTCTTC. The encoded protein is CASIRYNEQFF.

This chain uses TRBV6-5 with TRBJ1-2; TRBD1 matches 7 bases. Trimming took 0 bases from V and 5 from J; bases not matched to a gene: 6. The germline gives CDR1 MNHEY, CDR2 SVGAGI. The CDR3 loop spans 15 amino acids. The CDR3 DNA reads as TGTGCCAGCAGTTACTCCCGACAGGGCTTATATGGCTACACCTTC. It encodes CASSYSRQGLYGYTF.

The V call is TRBV14, the J call TRBJ1-2; D unresolved. CDR1 SGHDN and CDR2 FVKESK come from the germline V gene. The V and J ends lost 2 bases and 6 bases respectively, with 13 bases between them. The CDR3 spans 14 residues. The CDR3: CASSQNQVIHGYTF. The CDR3 coding sequence is TGTGCCAGCAGCCAAAATCAAGTTATCCATGGCTACACCTTC.

The chain links TRBV11-2 to TRBJ2-7; D is unresolved. V lost 6 bases and J 7 bases, leaving 16 bases between the germline ends. Germline V gene lookup returns CDR1 SGHAT and CDR2 FQNNGV. The CDR3 has 13 amino acids. CDR3 sequence (DNA): TGTGCCAGCAGGAGGATTATGGGTAAGGAGCAGTACTTC. Encoded protein: CASRRIMGKEQYF.

V is TRBV28 and J is TRBJ2-1; D possibly corresponds to TRBD2 (7 bases). Per the germline V gene, CDR1 is MDHEN and CDR2 is SYDVKM. The V end was cut by 5 bases, the J end by 7 bases, with 18 bases between. The CDR3 is 15 amino acids. CDR3 loop: CASSPIGGAINEQFF. The CDR3, as DNA: TGTGCCAGCAGTCCCATTGGGGGGGCCATAAATGAGCAGTTCTTC. Supplemented by reference TRBV28 and TRBJ2-1, the full variable domain reads DVKVTQSSRYLVKRTGEKVFLECVQDMDHENMFWYRQDPGLGLRLIYFSYDVKMKEKGDIPEGYSVSREKKERFSLILESASTNQTSMYLCASSPIGGAINEQFFGPGTRLTVL.

The chain has TRBV9 and TRBJ1-2; D unclear. The V gene's germline CDR1 is SGDLS and CDR2 YYNGEE. The CDR3 spans 13 residues. Trimming stripped 0 bases from V and 7 bases from J, with 10 bases between. The CDR3 spells CASSVGGEGGYTF. The CDR3 DNA sequence: TGTGCCAGCAGCGTAGGTGGGGAGGGTGGCTACACCTTC.

The V call is TRBV5-5, the J call TRBJ2-7; 9 positions agree with TRBD2. This CDR3 is built from 15 residues. Trimming removed 0 bases from V and 2 bases from J; junction bases left unmatched: 3. CDR1 and CDR2 from the germline V gene are SGHKS and YYEKEE (reference sequence). The CDR3, as DNA: TGTGCCAGCAGCTTGGGACTAGCGGCCACCTACGAGCAGTACTTC. Its protein product is CASSLGLAATYEQYF.